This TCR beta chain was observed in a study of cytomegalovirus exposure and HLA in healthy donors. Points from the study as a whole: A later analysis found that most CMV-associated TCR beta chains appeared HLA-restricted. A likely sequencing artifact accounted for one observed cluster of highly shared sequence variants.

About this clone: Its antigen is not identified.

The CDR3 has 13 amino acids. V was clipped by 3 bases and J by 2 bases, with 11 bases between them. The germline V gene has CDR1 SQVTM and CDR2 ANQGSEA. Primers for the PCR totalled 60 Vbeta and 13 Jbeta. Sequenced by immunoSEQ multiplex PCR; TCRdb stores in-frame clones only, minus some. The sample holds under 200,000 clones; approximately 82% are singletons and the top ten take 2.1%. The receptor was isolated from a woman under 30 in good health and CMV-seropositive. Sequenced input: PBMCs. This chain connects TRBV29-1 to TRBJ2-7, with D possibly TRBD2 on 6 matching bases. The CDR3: CSVDRLATYEQYF. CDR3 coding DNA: TGCAGCGTTGATAGGCTAGCGACCTACGAGCAGTACTTC.